This T cell receptor (beta chain) was profiled in a study of shared clonotypes between healthy human individuals. Clones were sequenced by immunoSEQ multiplex PCR, and TCRdb holds only the in-frame ones, with some missing. Among about 1 million clones listed, more than 60% were seen once. Only Caucasian adults living in Nashville, Tennessee made up the donor group. In its sample, this clone was seen a few times. Germline assignment: CDR1 MNHEY and CDR2 SVGAGI. V trimming: 7 bases; J trimming: 15 bases; junction bases outside the gene matches: 9. The CDR3 runs 12 residues. The rearrangement joins TRBV6-5 to TRBJ2-1, with 10 bases fitting TRBD1. The material sequenced was memory CD4+ T cells sorted from blood. Indicated subset: CD45RA-negative fraction. This clonotype was obtained from a man between 18 and 35 years old in good health. In DNA form, the CDR3 reads TGTGCCAGCACTTCCGTTGGGACAGGGGTGTTCTTC. Protein sequence: CASTSVGTGVFF.